This T cell receptor beta chain was identified in a study of T cells after yellow fever vaccination (dated by TCRdb to the late 2010s). Study-wide context: The SMART-Seq v4 Ultra Low Input RNA kit was used to prepare libraries from fractions with low cell numbers. To follow T-cell clones before and after primary and booster YFV17D yellow fever vaccination, bulk TCR alpha and beta repertoires were sequenced over time. The cohort comprised two healthy male donors, one aged 18 to 30 and one aged 30 to 39 years. Bulk PBMC replicates and cell subsets were isolated from blood drawn at multiple timepoints before and after both primary and secondary immunization. Broader findings and caveats from the paper: Computational filtering was required because FACS-sorted repertoires could contain abundant contaminating clonotypes from the bulk population. The study included only a couple of donors, which limits how far the findings can be generalized. A small fraction of clonotypes appeared in both the CD4 and CD8 compartments, likely as a result of convergent recombination. Compared with the primary T-cell response, the secondary T-cell response was weaker but faster, peaking on day 5 rather than day 15. After the booster, most clones that had expanded after primary vaccination were detected again (approximately 95% of CD4 and roughly 86% of CD8), suggesting broad maintenance of memory.

In the paper's terms, the treatment or condition label means: live attenuated yellow fever vaccine strain. Two biological replicates of bulk PBMCs were collected at each blood-draw timepoint. PBMCs were isolated from peripheral blood using a standard Ficoll-Paque protocol. TriZol was used to extract RNA from bulk PBMCs, from CD4 and CD8 fractions, and from dextramer-positive and dextramer-negative fractions. The V and J ends are trimmed by 6 bases and 3 bases, leaving 14 bases between them. The CDR3 runs 14 residues from the cysteine to the phenylalanine. Here the CDR3 DNA is all that survives: 42 bases in frame from base 1. CDR1 SGHTA and CDR2 FQGNSA are derived from the germline V gene. The sample was run on an Illumina NovaSeq 6000. TCR cDNA was synthesized by 5'RACE template switching, through which a universal primer site and unique molecular identifiers were introduced. cDNA synthesis was primed from both the TCR alpha and TCR beta constant segments. Library amplification used two PCR steps, and the second PCR step added sample barcodes and sequencing adapters. Libraries were sequenced on Illumina HiSeq 2500 (2x100 bp) or NovaSeq (2x150 bp). As for how the authors treated the data: Reads were demultiplexed and collapsed into UMI consensus sequences with MIGEC, and V(D)J alignment was performed with MiXCR. Vaccine-responding clonotypes were identified with edgeR using replicate PBMC samples, with FDR below 0.01 and a log2 fold change above 5 up to day 15 being required. Each bulk clonotype received a CD4 or CD8 identity based on whether the sequenced CD4 or CD8 repertoire contained that clonotype at higher abundance. TCRdb trimmed the raw reads at Q25, called clones with MiXCR and kept productive beta chains. Each entry merges the rows of one CDR3 protein and shows their most common DNA and genes. The V and J calls, along with clone size, are taken from TCRdb and not from the paper's own processing. In this sample the table shows 250,000 to 400,000 distinct CDR3 sequences, roughly 4.3% of which occur a single time. The ten largest clones take up approximately 25% of the sample.

This clonotype was observed a handful of times. Its antigen remains undetermined. No clone much larger than this one lies a single base away; base qualities are absent. Sequenced here: PBMCs, sampled 5 days after the yellow fever booster vaccination. This TCR derives from a man younger than 35 who received the YFV17D yellow fever vaccine. The sequence links TRBV7-2 to TRBJ1-1, with the D gene uncertain. The DNA sequence follows: TGTGCCAGCAGTCTACACATGGGAGACACTGAAGCTTTCTTT. Its product reads: CASSLHMGDTEAFF. Outside the CDR3, residues come from the reference TRBV7-2 and TRBJ1-1 proteins, so the full variable domain is: GAGVSQSPSNKVTEKGKDVELRCDPISGHTALYWYRQSLGQGLEFLIYFQGNSAPDKSGLPSDRFSAERTGGSVSTLTIQRTQQEDSAVYLCASSLHMGDTEAFFGQGTRLTVV.